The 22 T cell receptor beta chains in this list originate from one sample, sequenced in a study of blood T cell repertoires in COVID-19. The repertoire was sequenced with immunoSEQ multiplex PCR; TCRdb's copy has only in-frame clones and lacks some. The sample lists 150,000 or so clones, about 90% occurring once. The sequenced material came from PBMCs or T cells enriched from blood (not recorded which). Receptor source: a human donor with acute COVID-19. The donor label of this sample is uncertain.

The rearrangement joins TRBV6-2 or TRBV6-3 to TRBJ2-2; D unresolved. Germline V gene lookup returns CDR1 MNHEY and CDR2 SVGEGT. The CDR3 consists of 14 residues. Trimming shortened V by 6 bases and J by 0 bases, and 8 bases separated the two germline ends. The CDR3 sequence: CASSRQTNTGELFF. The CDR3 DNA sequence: TGTGCCAGCAGCCGACAAACGAACACCGGGGAGCTGTTTTTT.

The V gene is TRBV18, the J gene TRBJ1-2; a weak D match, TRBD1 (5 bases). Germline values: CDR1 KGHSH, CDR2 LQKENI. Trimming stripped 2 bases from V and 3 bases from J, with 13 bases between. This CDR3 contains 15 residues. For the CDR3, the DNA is TGTGCCAGCTCACCATCCGCCGGGACTCACTATGGCTACACCTTC. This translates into CASSPSAGTHYGYTF.

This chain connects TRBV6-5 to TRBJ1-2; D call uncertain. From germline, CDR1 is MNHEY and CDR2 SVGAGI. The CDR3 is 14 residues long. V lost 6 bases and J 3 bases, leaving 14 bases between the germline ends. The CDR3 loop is CASSDLTPYYGYTF. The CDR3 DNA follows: TGTGCCAGCAGCGACTTGACCCCCTACTATGGCTACACCTTC.

Written as DNA, the CDR3 is TGTGCCAGCAGTGCCCGGGGGGCCGGTGGCTACACCTTC. Translated: CASSARGAGGYTF. The chain couples TRBV6-6 to TRBJ1-2, with a weak D call TRBD1 (6 bases). The CDR3 consists of 13 residues. V lost 5 bases and J lost 7, with 14 bases in between. Germline V gene lookup returns CDR1 MNHNY and CDR2 SVGAGI (reference sequence).

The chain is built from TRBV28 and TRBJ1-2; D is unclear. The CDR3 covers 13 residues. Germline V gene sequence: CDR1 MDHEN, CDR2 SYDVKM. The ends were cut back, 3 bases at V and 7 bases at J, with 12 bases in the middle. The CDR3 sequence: CASSLRRGSGYTF. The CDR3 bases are TGTGCCAGCAGTTTGCGCCGAGGAAGTGGCTACACCTTC.

The CDR3 DNA is TGTGCCAGCAGAGACAGGGGGCGATTCTACGAGCAGTACTTC. Translation: CASRDRGRFYEQYF. This sequence joins TRBV6-5 and TRBJ2-7; the match to TRBD1 covers 10 bases. This CDR3 is 14 amino acids long. After removal of 6 bases from V and 3 bases from J, the junction contained 5 bases not matched to a gene. CDR1 is MNHEY, CDR2 SVGAGI, per germline.

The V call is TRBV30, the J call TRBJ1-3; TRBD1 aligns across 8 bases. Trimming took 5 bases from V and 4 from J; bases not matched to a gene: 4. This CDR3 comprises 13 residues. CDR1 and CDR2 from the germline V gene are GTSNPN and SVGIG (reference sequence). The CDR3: CAWGRDRGNTIYF. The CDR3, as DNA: TGTGCCTGGGGCCGGGACAGGGGAAACACCATATATTTT.

CDR3 in DNA: TGTGCCAGCAGTTACTCTCGCCGGGACAGGGACAATCAGCCCCAGCATTTT. Amino acids: CASSYSRRDRDNQPQHF. The rearrangement uses TRBV6-2 or TRBV6-3 and TRBJ1-5, with 9 bases lining up with TRBD1. CDR1 is MNHEY and CDR2 is SVGEGT in the germline V gene. This CDR3 spans 17 amino acids. Trimming took 0 bases from V and 3 from J; bases not matched to a gene: 6.

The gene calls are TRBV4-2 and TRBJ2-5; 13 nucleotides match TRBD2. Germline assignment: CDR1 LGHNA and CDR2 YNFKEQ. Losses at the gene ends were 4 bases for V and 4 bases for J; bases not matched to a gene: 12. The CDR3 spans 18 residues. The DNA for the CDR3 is TGTGCCAGCAGCCGGCTAACTAGCGGGGGGGCGCTGTCAGAGACCCAGTACTTC. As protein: CASSRLTSGGALSETQYF.

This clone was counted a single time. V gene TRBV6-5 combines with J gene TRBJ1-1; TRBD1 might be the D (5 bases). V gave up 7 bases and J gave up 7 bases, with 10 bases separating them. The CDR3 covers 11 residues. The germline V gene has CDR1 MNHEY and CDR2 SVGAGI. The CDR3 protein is CASKGPFEAFF. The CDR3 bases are TGTGCCAGCAAGGGGCCTTTTGAAGCTTTCTTT.

CDR3 amino acids: CASSFESRETQYF. CDR3 coding DNA: TGTGCCAGCAGTTTTGAGAGCCGAGAGACCCAGTACTTC. V usage is TRBV28 and J usage is TRBJ2-5, with no clear D. This CDR3 contains 13 residues. Trimming shortened V by 3 bases and J by 4 bases, and 9 bases separated the two germline ends. CDR1 and CDR2 from the germline V gene are MDHEN and SYDVKM.

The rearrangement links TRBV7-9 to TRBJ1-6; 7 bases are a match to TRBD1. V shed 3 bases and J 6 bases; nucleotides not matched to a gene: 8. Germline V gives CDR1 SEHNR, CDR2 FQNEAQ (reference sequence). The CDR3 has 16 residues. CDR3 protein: CASSLGWGQSNSPLHF. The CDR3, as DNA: TGTGCCAGCAGCTTGGGTTGGGGACAGTCTAATTCACCCCTCCACTTT.

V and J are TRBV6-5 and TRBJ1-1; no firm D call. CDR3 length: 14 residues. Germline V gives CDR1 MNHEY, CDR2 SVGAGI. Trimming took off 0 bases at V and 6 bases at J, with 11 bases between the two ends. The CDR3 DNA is TGTGCCAGCAGTTACTCGGAGTTAGGAGCTGAAGCTTTCTTT. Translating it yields CASSYSELGAEAFF.

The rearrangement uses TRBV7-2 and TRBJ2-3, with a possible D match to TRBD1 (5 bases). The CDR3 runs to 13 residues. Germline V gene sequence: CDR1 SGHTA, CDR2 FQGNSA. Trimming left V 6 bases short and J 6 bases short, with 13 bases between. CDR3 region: CASSPGAYDTQYF. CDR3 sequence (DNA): TGTGCCAGCAGTCCTGGGGCGTACGATACGCAGTATTTT.

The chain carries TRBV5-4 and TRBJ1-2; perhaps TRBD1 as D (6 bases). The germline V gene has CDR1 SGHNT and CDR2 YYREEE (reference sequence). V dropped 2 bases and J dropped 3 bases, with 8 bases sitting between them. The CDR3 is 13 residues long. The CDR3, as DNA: TGTGCCAGCAGCTTACAGGGCGACTATGGCTACACCTTC. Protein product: CASSLQGDYGYTF.

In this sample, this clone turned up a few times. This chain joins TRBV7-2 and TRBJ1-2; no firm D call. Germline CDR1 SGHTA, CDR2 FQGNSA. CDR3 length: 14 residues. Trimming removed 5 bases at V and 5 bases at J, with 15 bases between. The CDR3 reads CASSPGSSFYGYTF. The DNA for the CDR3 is TGTGCCAGCAGCCCCGGGAGCTCATTTTATGGCTACACCTTC. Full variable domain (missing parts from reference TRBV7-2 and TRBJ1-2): GAGVSQSPSNKVTEKGKDVELRCDPISGHTALYWYRQSLGQGLEFLIYFQGNSAPDKSGLPSDRFSAERTGGSVSTLTIQRTQQEDSAVYLCASSPGSSFYGYTFGSGTRLTVV.

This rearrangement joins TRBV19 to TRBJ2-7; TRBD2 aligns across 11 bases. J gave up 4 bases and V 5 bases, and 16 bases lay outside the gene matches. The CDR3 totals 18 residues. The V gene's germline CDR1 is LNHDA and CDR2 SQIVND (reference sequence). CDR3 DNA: TGTGCCAGTAGTTACTGGCTAGCGGGGGGAAAGGGAAATTACGAGCAGTACTTC. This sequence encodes CASSYWLAGGKGNYEQYF. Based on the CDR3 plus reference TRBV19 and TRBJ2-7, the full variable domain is DGGITQSPKYLFRKEGQNVTLSCEQNLNHDAMYWYRQDPGQGLRLIYYSQIVNDFQKGDIAEGYSVSREKKESFPLTVTSAQKNPTAFYLCASSYWLAGGKGNYEQYFGPGTRLTVT.

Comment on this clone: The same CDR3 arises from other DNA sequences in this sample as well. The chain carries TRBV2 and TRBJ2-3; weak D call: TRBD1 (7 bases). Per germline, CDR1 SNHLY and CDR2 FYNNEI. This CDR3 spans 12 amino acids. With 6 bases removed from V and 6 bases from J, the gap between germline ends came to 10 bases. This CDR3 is CASRAGGDTQYF. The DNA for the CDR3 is TGTGCCAGCAGGGCAGGGGGGGATACGCAGTATTTT.

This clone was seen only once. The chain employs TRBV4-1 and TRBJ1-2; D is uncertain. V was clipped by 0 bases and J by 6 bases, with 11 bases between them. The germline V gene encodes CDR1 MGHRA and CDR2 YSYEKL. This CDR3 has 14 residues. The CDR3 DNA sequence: TGCGCCAGCAGCCAAGATGTTACCGGGGATGGCTACACCTTC. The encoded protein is CASSQDVTGDGYTF.

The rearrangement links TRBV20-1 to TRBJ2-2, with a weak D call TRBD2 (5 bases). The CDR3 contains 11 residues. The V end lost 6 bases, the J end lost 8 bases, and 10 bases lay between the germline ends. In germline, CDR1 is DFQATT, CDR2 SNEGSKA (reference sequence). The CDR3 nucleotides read TGCAGTGCCCCCGGGAATGGGGAGCTGTTTTTT. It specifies CSAPGNGELFF.

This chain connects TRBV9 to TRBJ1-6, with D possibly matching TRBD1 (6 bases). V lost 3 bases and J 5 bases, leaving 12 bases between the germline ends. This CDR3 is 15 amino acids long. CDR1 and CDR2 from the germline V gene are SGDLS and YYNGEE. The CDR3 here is CASSARGSHNSPLHF. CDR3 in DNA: TGTGCCAGCAGCGCGAGGGGGAGCCATAATTCACCCCTCCACTTT.

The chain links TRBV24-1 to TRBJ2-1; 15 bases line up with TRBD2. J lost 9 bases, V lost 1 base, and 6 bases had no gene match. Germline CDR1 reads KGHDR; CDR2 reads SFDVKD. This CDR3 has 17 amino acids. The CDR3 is CATSDFRTSGGAGEQFF. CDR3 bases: TGTGCCACCAGTGATTTTAGGACTAGCGGGGGGGCTGGTGAGCAGTTCTTC.